The clone carrying this TCR beta chain was recorded once. TCRdb independently ran MiXCR on the RT-PCR reads; one entry per CDR3 protein. Here the sample spans about 680,000 distinct CDR3 sequences, about 14% being singletons. V gave up 4 bases and J gave up 8 bases, with 11 bases separating them. Looked up from germline, CDR1 is MNHNS and CDR2 is SASEGT. The CDR3 consists of 12 residues. Material: memory CD4+ T cells from blood. The clonotype comes from a female donor in good health, serving as a healthy control. The rearrangement links TRBV6-1 to TRBJ1-2; D gene ambiguous. The CDR3 DNA reads as TGTGCCAGCAGTGTCAACGCGGGGGGCTACACCTTC. Its translation: CASSVNAGGYTF.